Sequencing of this T cell receptor beta chain was carried out in a study of control samples from healthy donors and cancer patients. In the case of this clone: At the DNA level, this CDR3 is encoded by other sequences in the same sample as well.

CDR3 size: 14 residues. V gave up 4 bases and J gave up 5 bases; unmatched junction bases: 5. Germline V gives CDR1 SGHRS, CDR2 YFSETQ. Data came from immunoSEQ multiplex PCR; TCRdb stores just in-frame clones and leaves some out. The sample holds roughly 100,000 clones, approximately 90% seen once. V gene TRBV5-1 combines with J gene TRBJ1-2; TRBD1 matches at 10 bases. The sample was blood. The sequence derives from a young woman in good health. CDR3 protein: CASSPGTGVYGYTF. The CDR3 DNA follows: TGCGCCAGCAGCCCCGGGACAGGGGTTTATGGCTACACCTTC.